The text below deals with one T cell receptor beta chain. Antigen unknown. This record belongs to a study of radiation and T cells in renal cell carcinoma. The wider study: Nephrectomy followed 15 Gy stereotactic body radiation by 4 weeks. Study-wide findings and caveats: Top tumor clonotypes rose in blood 2 weeks post-radiation, then contracted.

This table comes from immunoSEQ multiplex PCR, and its TCRdb copy is limited to in-frame clones, with some not included. This table has 120,000 or so clones, around 81% appearing once. V lost 7 bases and J 5 bases, leaving 14 bases between the germline ends. CDR1 is SQVTM and CDR2 is ANQGSEA in the germline V gene. The CDR3 length is 12 residues. This sample's time point: blood 2 weeks post-SBRT. Treatment defined: 15 Gy SBRT to primary tumor, nephrectomy 4 weeks later. The material was blood, obtained from a patient whose treatment included radiotherapy and nephrectomy. The sequence was obtained from a man aged 50 to 59 with renal cell carcinoma. This chain joins TRBV29-1 and TRBJ2-5; tentatively, D is TRBD1 or TRBD2 (5 bases each). CDR3 DNA sequence: TGCAGCGGCCTCGGGGCTGAGGAGACCCAGTACTTC. As protein: CSGLGAEETQYF.